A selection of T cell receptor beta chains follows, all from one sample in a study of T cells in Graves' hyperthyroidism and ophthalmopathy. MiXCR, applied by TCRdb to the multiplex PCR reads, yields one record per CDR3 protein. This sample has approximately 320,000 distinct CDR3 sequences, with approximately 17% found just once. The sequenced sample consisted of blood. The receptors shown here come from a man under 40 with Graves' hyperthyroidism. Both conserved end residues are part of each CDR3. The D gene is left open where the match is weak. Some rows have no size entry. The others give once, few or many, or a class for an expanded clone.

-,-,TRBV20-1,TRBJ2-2,TGCAGTGCGAGGCGAGGGGTTGACACCGGGGAGCTGTTTTTT,CSARRGVDTGELFF
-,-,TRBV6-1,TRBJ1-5,TGTGCCAGCAGTGAAGCGGCGGCAGGAGCCCCCAATCAGCCCCAGCATTTT,CASSEAAAGAPNQPQHF
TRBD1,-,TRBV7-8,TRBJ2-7,TGTGCCAGCAGCTTGGGACAGATATACGAGCAGTACTTC,CASSLGQIYEQYF
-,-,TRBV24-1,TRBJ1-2,TGTGCCACCAGTGATTGGTCGGATGGCTACACCTTC,CATSDWSDGYTF
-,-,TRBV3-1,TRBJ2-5,TGTGCCAGCAGCCCAACACCGAAAGAGACCCAGTACTTC,CASSPTPKETQYF
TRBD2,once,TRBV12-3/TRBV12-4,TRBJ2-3,TGTGCCAGTAGTCCTGGACTAGGCTGGGAGACGCAGTATTTT,CASSPGLGWETQYF
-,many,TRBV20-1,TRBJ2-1,TGCAGTGCTAGAGGGGTTGCGAATGAGCAGTTCTTC,CSARGVANEQFF
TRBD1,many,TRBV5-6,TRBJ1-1,TGTGCCAGCAGCTTGCGACAGGGGTTTCGGAACACTGAAGCTTTCTTT,CASSLRQGFRNTEAFF
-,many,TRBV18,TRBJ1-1,TGTGCCAGCTCCTCGGACACCAACACTGAAGCTTTCTTT,CASSSDTNTEAFF
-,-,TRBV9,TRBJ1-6,TGTGCCAGCAGCGTAGGGGGGGGAAATAATTCACCCCTCCACTTT,CASSVGGGNNSPLHF
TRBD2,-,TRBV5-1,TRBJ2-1,TGCGCCAGCAGCTTGGAGACTAGCGGGAGTGGGTATGAGCAGTTCTTC,CASSLETSGSGYEQFF
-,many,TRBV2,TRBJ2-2,TGTGCCAGCACCGAAAGGTTCTCGAACACCGGGGAGCTGTTTTTT,CASTERFSNTGELFF
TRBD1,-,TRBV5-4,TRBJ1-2,TGTGCCAGCAGCTCCCCACAGGGGGACAGGAACTATGGCTACACCTTC,CASSSPQGDRNYGYTF
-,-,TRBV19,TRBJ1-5,TGTGCCAGTAGTCGTAATCAGGATCAGCCCCAGCATTTT,CASSRNQDQPQHF
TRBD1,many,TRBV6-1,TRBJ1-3,TGTGCCAGCCGGGACAGTTGGGGAAACACCATATATTTT,CASRDSWGNTIYF
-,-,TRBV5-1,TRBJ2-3,TGCGCCAGCAGCTTGGGGTTCGACACAGATACGCAGTATTTT,CASSLGFDTDTQYF
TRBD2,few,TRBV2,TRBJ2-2,TGTGCCAGCAGTAATACCGTGGACCTAGCGGGAGATACCGGGGAGCTGTTTTTT,CASSNTVDLAGDTGELFF
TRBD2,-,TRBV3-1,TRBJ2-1,TGTGCCAGCAGCCCCTCCGAGGTAGCGGGAGAGGAGCAGTTCTTC,CASSPSEVAGEEQFF
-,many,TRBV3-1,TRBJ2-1,TGTGCCAGCAGCCAAGATGGAGACTATGAGCAGTTCTTC,CASSQDGDYEQFF
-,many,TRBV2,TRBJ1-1,TGTGCCAGCCGGGGGACCATGAACACTGAAGCTTTCTTT,CASRGTMNTEAFF
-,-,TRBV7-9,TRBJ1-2,TGTGCCAGCAGCCCGGACTTCTATGGCTACACCTTC,CASSPDFYGYTF
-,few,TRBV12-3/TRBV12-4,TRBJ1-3,TGTGCCAGCAGCCCCACCCGGGGGCACACCATATATTTT,CASSPTRGHTIYF
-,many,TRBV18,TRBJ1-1,TGTGCCAGTTCCAGCGGGGGCCCGAACACTGAAGCTTTCTTT,CASSSGGPNTEAFF
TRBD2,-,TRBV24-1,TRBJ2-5,TGTGCCACCAGTGACGCCGGGACTAGCGAACAAGAGACCCAGTACTTC,CATSDAGTSEQETQYF